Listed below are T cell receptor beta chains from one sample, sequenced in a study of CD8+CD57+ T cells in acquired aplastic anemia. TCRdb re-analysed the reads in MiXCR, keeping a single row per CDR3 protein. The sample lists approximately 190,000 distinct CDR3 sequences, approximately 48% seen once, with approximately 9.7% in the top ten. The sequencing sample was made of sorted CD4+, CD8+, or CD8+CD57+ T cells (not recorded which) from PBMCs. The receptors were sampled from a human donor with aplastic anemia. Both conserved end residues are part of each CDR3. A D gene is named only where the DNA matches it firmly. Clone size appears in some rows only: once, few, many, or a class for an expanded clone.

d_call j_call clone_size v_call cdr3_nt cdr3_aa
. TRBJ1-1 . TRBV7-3 TGTGCCAGCAGCTTAAGAGGCCCGCTCTGGGGAACCGGGATCGCTGAAGCTTTCTTT CASSLRGPLWGTGIAEAFF
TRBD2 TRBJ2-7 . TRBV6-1 TGTGCCAGCAGTGATACGGGACTAGCACGGTACGAGCAGTACTTC CASSDTGLARYEQYF
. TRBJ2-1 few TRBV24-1 TGTGCCACCAGCGCTGGGTATGAGCAGTTCTTC CATSAGYEQFF
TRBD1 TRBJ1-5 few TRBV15 TGTGCCACCAGCAGGGACTCGACAGGGACCTATCAGCCCCAGCATTTT CATSRDSTGTYQPQHF
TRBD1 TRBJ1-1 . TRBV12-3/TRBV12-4 TGTGCCAGCAGTACCGGGACAGGGGGCTGGAACACTGAAGCTTTCTTT CASSTGTGGWNTEAFF
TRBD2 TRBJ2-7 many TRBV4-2 TGTGCCAGCAGCCCGGCCGAGTCGGGACTAGCGGTCCTCCCCGAGCAGTACTTC CASSPAESGLAVLPEQYF
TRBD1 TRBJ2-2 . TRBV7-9 TGTGCCACAAATCCGGGACAGGGGGTCGGGGAGCTGTTTTTT CATNPGQGVGELFF
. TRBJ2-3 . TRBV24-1 TGTGCCACCAGTGATTGGGGAACAGATACGCAGTATTTT CATSDWGTDTQYF
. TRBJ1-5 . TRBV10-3 TGTGCCATCAGTATGTCCGGAAATAGCAATCAGCCCCAGCATTTT CAISMSGNSNQPQHF
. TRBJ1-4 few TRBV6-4 TGTGCCAGCAGTGCCTGGGTGGGGGAAAAACTGTTTTTT CASSAWVGEKLFF
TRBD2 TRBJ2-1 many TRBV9 TGTGCCAGCAGCGTAACTAGCGGGGTCCCCCGGGGAGGCGAGCAGTTCTTC CASSVTSGVPRGGEQFF
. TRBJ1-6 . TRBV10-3 TGTGCCATCAGCGACAGCGATTATAATTCACCCCTCCACTTT CAISDSDYNSPLHF
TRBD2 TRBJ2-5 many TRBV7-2 TGTGCCAGCAGCCCGCAACTAGCGGGAGGACCCCGAGCGACCCAGTACTTC CASSPQLAGGPRATQYF
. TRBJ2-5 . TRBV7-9 TGTGCCAGCAGCAAAACTGCGGGACTGAGACAAGAGACCCAGTACTTC CASSKTAGLRQETQYF
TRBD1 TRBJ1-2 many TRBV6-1 TGTGCCAGCAGTGAAGGAAGCAGGGGGCGCAGGTATGGCTACACCTTC CASSEGSRGRRYGYTF
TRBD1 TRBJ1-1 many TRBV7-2 TGTGCCAGCAGCACTCGGACAGGGGTGGCTTTCTTT CASSTRTGVAFF
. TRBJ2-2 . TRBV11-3 TGTGCCAGCAGCTTAGTGGAGAGCACCGGGGAGCTGTTTTTT CASSLVESTGELFF
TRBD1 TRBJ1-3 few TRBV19 TGTGCCAGTAGCAGAGGCTGGGACAGTGGAAACACCATATATTTT CASSRGWDSGNTIYF